This T cell receptor beta chain appears in the sequencing data of a study of neoadjuvant nivolumab and ipilimumab in lung cancer. Findings of the study overall: Pathologic regression was not significantly tied to TCR clonality. TCR richness and clonality were higher in tumors than adjacent uninvolved lung. Pretherapy blood TCR richness correlated positively with resected tumor richness. TCR sequencing covered a small number of samples.

Per the germline V gene, CDR1 is SGHTA and CDR2 is FQGNSA. This CDR3 has 14 residues. The V end lost 4 bases, the J end lost 2 bases, and 9 bases lay between the germline ends. Assay used: immunoSEQ multiplex PCR; TCRdb lists only in-frame clones, some missing. The sample includes tens of thousands of clones, approximately 86% of them seen just once. On this clone itself: Its specificity is not known.

The receptor was isolated from an adult with non-small cell lung cancer. The sequencing here drew on peripheral blood, taken before neoadjuvant nivolumab, alone or with ipilimumab. The rearrangement joins TRBV7-2 to TRBJ1-5; no definite D call. The CDR3 bases are TGTGCCAGCAGCTCGAGGGTTGGCAATCAGCCCCAGCATTTT. Amino acids: CASSSRVGNQPQHF.